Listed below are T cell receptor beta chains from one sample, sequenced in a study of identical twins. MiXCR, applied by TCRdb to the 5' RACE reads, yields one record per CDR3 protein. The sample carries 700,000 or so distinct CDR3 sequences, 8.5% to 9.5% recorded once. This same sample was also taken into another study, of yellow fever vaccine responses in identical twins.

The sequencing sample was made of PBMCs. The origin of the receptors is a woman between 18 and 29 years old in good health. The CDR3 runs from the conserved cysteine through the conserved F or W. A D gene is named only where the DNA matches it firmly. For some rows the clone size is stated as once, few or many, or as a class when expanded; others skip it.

TGCGCCAGCAGCTTGGGCCTACTAGCGGGAGACTATGAGCAGTTCTTC,CASSLGLLAGDYEQFF,TRBV5-1,.,TRBD2,TRBJ2-1
TGTGCCAGCTCACCAGTTCTTTCCAGCGGCTACGAGCAGTACTTC,CASSPVLSSGYEQYF,TRBV18,.,.,TRBJ2-7
TGCAGTGCTAGACACCCGGGGGAGGGGGACCACAATGAGCAGTTCTTC,CSARHPGEGDHNEQFF,TRBV20-1,many,.,TRBJ2-1
TGTGCCAGCTCCAGAGAAAAGGGGCCCTACGAGCAGTACTTC,CASSREKGPYEQYF,TRBV2,.,.,TRBJ2-7
TGCAGTGCTAGAGATCCCACAGGGAGGAATGAAAAACTGTTTTTT,CSARDPTGRNEKLFF,TRBV20-1,few,.,TRBJ1-4
TGCGCCAGCAGCCAAGTAAGTTCCGGACCCTACGAGCAGTACTTC,CASSQVSSGPYEQYF,TRBV4-1,many,.,TRBJ2-7
TGTGCCACCAGAGATTACGGGACAGCCTACGAGCAGTACTTC,CATRDYGTAYEQYF,TRBV15,many,TRBD1,TRBJ2-7
TGTGCCAGCAGACCACAGGGTTCTGAAGCTTTCTTT,CASRPQGSEAFF,TRBV6-5,.,.,TRBJ1-1
TGTGCCAGCAAGCCGTACGGGCAGGGGTTCGGCGAGCAGTACTTC,CASKPYGQGFGEQYF,TRBV12-3/TRBV12-4,many,.,TRBJ2-7
TGTGCCAGCAGCCGAGGCGACAGGGGGTTGGAGAACGAGCAGTACTTC,CASSRGDRGLENEQYF,TRBV3-1,few,TRBD1,TRBJ2-7
TGTGCCAGCAGTTTGGTGTTAGGTATCTCTGGAAACACCATATATTTT,CASSLVLGISGNTIYF,TRBV12-3/TRBV12-4,few,.,TRBJ1-3
TGTGCCAGCAGCCAAGCTGGGGGGGGGTACAATGAGCAGTTCTTC,CASSQAGGGYNEQFF,TRBV4-2,.,TRBD2,TRBJ2-1
TGTGCCAGCAGCTTAGCACCGTACCAAGAGACCCAGTACTTC,CASSLAPYQETQYF,TRBV11-2,few,.,TRBJ2-5
TGTGCCAGCAGTCCCCAGGATTCAGATACGCAGTATTTT,CASSPQDSDTQYF,TRBV12-3/TRBV12-4,.,.,TRBJ2-3
TGTGCCAGCAACGCCGGGAGCGATCAAAGCTCCTACAATGAGCAGTTCTTC,CASNAGSDQSSYNEQFF,TRBV9,.,.,TRBJ2-1